The clone carrying this T cell receptor beta chain has a single count. Sequenced by immunoSEQ multiplex PCR; TCRdb stores in-frame clones only, minus some. This table holds approximately 390,000 clones, roughly 86% found once. The data were obtained in a study of blood T cell repertoires in COVID-19. Study in general: Sites in the United States, Italy and Spain provided acute and convalescent COVID-19 samples.

V lost 5 bases and J 3 bases, leaving 13 bases between the germline ends. Germline CDR1 is KGHSH and CDR2 is LQKENI. The CDR3 runs 14 residues. It was during active infection that Seattle patients were enrolled and then longitudinally followed. The rearrangement links TRBV18 to TRBJ1-2; D gene uncertain. The clonotype originates from a woman aged 55-75 years with COVID-19, enrolled during active disease. Sequencing was carried out using peripheral blood. Here the CDR3 DNA reads TGTGCCAGCTCAGGTGGGAGGGCCTACTATGGCTACACCTTC. Amino acids: CASSGGRAYYGYTF.